These T cell receptor beta chains were read from a single sample in a study of T-cell memory formation after mild COVID-19. TCRdb reprocessed the 5' RACE reads via MiXCR and lists one record per CDR3 protein. Of about 420,000 distinct CDR3 sequences in the sample, more than 20% were seen once. Sequenced: PBMCs or a T cell subset sorted from them (not recorded which). These receptors were taken from an adult woman who had mild COVID-19 (a few samples of this study predate the infection). Cell type and time point are not known. Both conserved end residues are part of each CDR3. Fields, in order: J gene, D gene, V gene, clone size, CDR3 protein, CDR3 DNA. A D gene is named only where the DNA matches it firmly. Size is stated for part of the rows, as once, few or many counts, or as a class when the clone is expanded.

J: TRBJ2-3; D: .; V: TRBV5-4; size: .; CDR3: CASSLIPTDTQYF; DNA: TGTGCCAGCAGCTTGATACCCACAGATACGCAGTATTTT
J: TRBJ1-4; D: .; V: TRBV19; size: .; CDR3: CASRWTVGEKLFF; DNA: TGTGCCAGTAGGTGGACAGTTGGTGAAAAACTGTTTTTT
J: TRBJ2-4; D: .; V: TRBV11-2; size: few; CDR3: CASSFGGDIAKNIQYF; DNA: TGTGCCAGCAGCTTCGGCGGGGACATAGCCAAAAACATTCAGTACTTC
J: TRBJ1-1; D: .; V: TRBV11-2; size: .; CDR3: CASSLDLGLNTEAFF; DNA: TGTGCCAGCAGCTTAGATCTGGGTCTGAACACTGAAGCTTTCTTT
J: TRBJ1-5; D: .; V: TRBV18; size: .; CDR3: CASSLDRPYSNQPQHF; DNA: TGTGCCAGCTCTCTTGACAGGCCGTATAGCAATCAGCCCCAGCATTTT
J: TRBJ2-5; D: TRBD1; V: TRBV25-1; size: few; CDR3: CASSAYQGAGETQYF; DNA: TGTGCCAGCAGTGCCTACCAGGGGGCAGGAGAGACCCAGTACTTC
J: TRBJ1-5; D: .; V: TRBV7-8; size: .; CDR3: CASSFGSITRNQPQHF; DNA: TGTGCCAGCAGCTTTGGCAGTATTACCCGCAATCAGCCCCAGCATTTT
J: TRBJ2-1; D: .; V: TRBV2; size: .; CDR3: CASSESRWASEFF; DNA: TGTGCCAGCAGTGAATCACGTTGGGCGTCCGAGTTCTTC
J: TRBJ1-4; D: .; V: TRBV7-8; size: .; CDR3: CASSPLGTRGEKLCF; DNA: TGTGCCAGCAGCCCCCTCGGGACACGGGGTGAAAAACTGTGTTTT
J: TRBJ2-7; D: .; V: TRBV4-1; size: .; CDR3: CASSYSIPLPYEQYF; DNA: TGCGCCAGCAGCTATTCTATTCCTCTCCCCTACGAGCAGTACTTC
J: TRBJ2-5; D: .; V: TRBV7-2; size: many; CDR3: CASSRPQETQYF; DNA: TGTGCCAGCAGCAGACCGCAAGAGACCCAGTACTTC
J: TRBJ2-3; D: .; V: TRBV21-1; size: few; CDR3: CASSRGQGAPTDTQYF; DNA: TGTGCCAGCAGCAGGGGACAGGGGGCGCCCACAGATACGCAGTATTTT
J: TRBJ1-4; D: .; V: TRBV5-1; size: .; CDR3: CASSLERSEKLFF; DNA: TGCGCCAGCAGCTTGGAAAGGAGTGAAAAACTGTTTTTT
J: TRBJ1-1; D: .; V: TRBV29-1; size: .; CDR3: CSVSGTQNTEAFF; DNA: TGCAGCGTCTCCGGGACACAGAACACTGAAGCTTTCTTT
J: TRBJ2-7; D: TRBD2; V: TRBV20-1; size: few; CDR3: CSARGEGSSYEQYF; DNA: TGCAGTGCTAGAGGGGAGGGCAGCTCCTACGAGCAGTACTTC
J: TRBJ1-1; D: .; V: TRBV5-1; size: few; CDR3: CASSTNPGVGTEAFF; DNA: TGCGCCAGCAGCACTAATCCAGGGGTCGGCACTGAAGCTTTCTTT
J: TRBJ1-3; D: .; V: TRBV12-3/TRBV12-4; size: few; CDR3: CASSLNGGGNTIYF; DNA: TGTGCCAGCAGTTTAAACGGGGGCGGAAACACCATATATTTT
J: TRBJ2-5; D: .; V: TRBV7-2; size: .; CDR3: CASQMRGWQETQYF; DNA: TGTGCCAGCCAAATGCGCGGATGGCAAGAGACCCAGTACTTC
J: TRBJ2-2; D: .; V: TRBV4-3; size: few; CDR3: CASSPRPYGELFF; DNA: TGCGCCAGCAGCCCTCGACCGTACGGGGAGCTGTTTTTT
J: TRBJ1-5; D: .; V: TRBV12-3/TRBV12-4; size: few; CDR3: CASWEIGSNQPQHF; DNA: TGTGCCAGCTGGGAGATAGGGAGCAATCAGCCCCAGCATTTT
J: TRBJ2-1; D: .; V: TRBV3-1; size: .; CDR3: CASSQAGFSYNEQFF; DNA: TGTGCCAGCAGCCAAGCGGGGTTCTCCTACAATGAGCAGTTCTTC
J: TRBJ2-3; D: TRBD2; V: TRBV2; size: few; CDR3: CASSESLAVTDTQYF; DNA: TGTGCCAGCAGTGAATCGCTAGCGGTCACAGATACGCAGTATTTT